Sequencing of this T cell receptor beta chain was carried out in a study of cytomegalovirus exposure and HLA in healthy donors. Germline V gene lookup returns CDR1 SGHDN and CDR2 FVKESK. Trimming at V came to 1 base and at J to 9 bases, leaving 6 bases not matched to a gene. The CDR3 runs to 14 residues. Note on this clone: What it binds is unknown.

The PCR made use of 60 Vbeta and 13 Jbeta primers. Here immunoSEQ multiplex PCR was the method, and the copy in TCRdb shows in-frame clones only, minus some. This table has just over 200,000 clones, under 70% appearing once. Findings and caveats of the study: Analysis was carried out at a later point, and it linked a missense DCLRE1C variant to TCR beta V- and J-gene trimming. Highly shared sequence variants in one cluster were likely a sequencing artifact.

The origin of this receptor is a man in his forties in good health and CMV-seropositive. The material sequenced was PBMCs. The rearrangement uses TRBV14 and TRBJ2-1; 7 bases match TRBD1. CDR3 DNA sequence: TGTGCCAGCAGCCAAGTTGAGGGGGCACCTGAGCAGTTCTTC. This gives the protein CASSQVEGAPEQFF.